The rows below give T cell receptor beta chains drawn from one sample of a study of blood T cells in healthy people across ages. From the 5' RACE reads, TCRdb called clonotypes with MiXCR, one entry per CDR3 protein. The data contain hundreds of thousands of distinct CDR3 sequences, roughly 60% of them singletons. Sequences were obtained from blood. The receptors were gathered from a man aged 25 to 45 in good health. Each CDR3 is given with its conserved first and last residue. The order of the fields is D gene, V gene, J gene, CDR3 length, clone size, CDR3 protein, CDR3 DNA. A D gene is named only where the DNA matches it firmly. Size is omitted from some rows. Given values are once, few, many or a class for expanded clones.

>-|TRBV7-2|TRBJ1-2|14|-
CASSLIPGNYDYTF
TGTGCCAGCAGCTTAATCCCAGGGAACTATGACTACACCTTC
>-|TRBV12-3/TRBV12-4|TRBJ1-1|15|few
CASSEDWRMNTEAFF
TGTGCCAGCAGTGAAGACTGGAGGATGAACACTGAAGCTTTCTTT
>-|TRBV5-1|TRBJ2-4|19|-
CASSSHLSGAQASTYGQYF
TGCGCCAGCAGCTCCCACCTTTCCGGCGCACAAGCTTCTACCTACGGGCAGTACTTC
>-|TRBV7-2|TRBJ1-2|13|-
CAWRGEGEYGYTF
TGTGCCTGGCGGGGGGAAGGAGAATATGGCTACACCTTC
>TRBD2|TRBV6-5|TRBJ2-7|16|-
CASSRLTSGGSYEQYF
TGTGCCAGCAGTAGACTGACTAGCGGGGGCTCCTACGAGCAGTACTTC
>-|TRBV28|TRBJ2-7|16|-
CASSTPRGRDSYEQYF
TGTGCCAGCAGTACCCCAAGGGGCAGGGACTCCTACGAGCAGTACTTC
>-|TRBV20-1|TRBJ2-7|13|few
CSGTGTEAYEQYF
TGCAGTGGCACCGGGACGGAGGCTTACGAGCAGTACTTC
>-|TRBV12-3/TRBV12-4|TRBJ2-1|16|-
CASSPVGGATYNEQFF
TGTGCCAGCAGCCCCGTGGGGGGGGCGACCTACAATGAGCAGTTCTTC
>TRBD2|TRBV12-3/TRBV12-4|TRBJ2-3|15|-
CAMASGVPSTDTQYF
TGTGCCATGGCCAGCGGGGTCCCATCCACAGATACGCAGTATTTT
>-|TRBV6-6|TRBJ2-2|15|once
CASSYLFNKAGELFF
TGTGCCAGCAGTTACTTATTTAACAAGGCCGGGGAGCTGTTTTTT
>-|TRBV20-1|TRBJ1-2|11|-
CSAPQGGGYTF
TGCAGTGCCCCGCAGGGTGGTGGCTACACCTTC
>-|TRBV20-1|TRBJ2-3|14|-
CSARSGYYGDTQYF
TGCAGTGCTAGATCGGGATACTATGGGGATACGCAGTATTTT
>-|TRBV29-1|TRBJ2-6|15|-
CSVGAGSSGANVLTF
TGCAGCGTTGGCGCAGGGAGCTCTGGGGCCAACGTCCTGACTTTC
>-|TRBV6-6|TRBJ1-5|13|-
CASTYGTSQPQHF
TGTGCCAGCACGTACGGGACATCCCAGCCCCAGCATTTT
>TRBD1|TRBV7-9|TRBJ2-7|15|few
CASSLLGQGLDEQYF
TGTGCCAGCAGCCTACTTGGACAGGGGTTAGACGAGCAGTACTTC
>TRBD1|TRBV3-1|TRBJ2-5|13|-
CASRRGGMETQYF
TGTGCCAGCAGGCGAGGGGGCATGGAGACCCAGTACTTC
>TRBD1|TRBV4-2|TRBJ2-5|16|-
CASSQGRTGDQETQYF
TGTGCCAGCAGCCAAGGTAGGACAGGGGACCAAGAGACCCAGTACTTC
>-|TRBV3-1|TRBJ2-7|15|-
CASSLEPIPVYEQYF
TGTGCCAGCAGCCTCGAGCCAATCCCGGTCTACGAGCAGTACTTC
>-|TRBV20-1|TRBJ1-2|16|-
CSAGARFTTANYGYTF
TGCAGTGCTGGGGCCCGATTTACGACGGCTAACTATGGCTACACCTTC